The rows below give T cell receptor beta chains drawn from one sample of a study of T cells expressing NK-cell markers. Reprocessing the 5' RACE reads, TCRdb reports a single entry for every CDR3 protein and omits DNA. The sample includes over 120,000 distinct CDR3 sequences. The sequenced material came from blood T cells: a sorted CD56 or NKG2C T cell subset, CD4+ or CD8+ T cells, or bulk PBMC T cells (not recorded which). The source of these receptors is a man aged 18 to 30 in good health. The CDR3 runs from the conserved cysteine through the conserved F or W. Clone size is given for some rows only: seen once, a few or many times, or a class if the clone is expanded.

v_call: TRBV12-3/TRBV12-4
j_call: TRBJ2-3
clone_size: large
cdr3_aa: CASSNNRGGTDTQYF

v_call: TRBV11-2
j_call: TRBJ1-5
clone_size: .
cdr3_aa: CASSLDKGAVGNQPQHF

v_call: TRBV3-1
j_call: TRBJ2-3
clone_size: .
cdr3_aa: CASSPPGLAGGPDTDTQYF

v_call: TRBV7-9
j_call: TRBJ2-3
clone_size: .
cdr3_aa: CASSLDGSGHRTDTQYF

v_call: TRBV20-1
j_call: TRBJ2-3
clone_size: .
cdr3_aa: CSATPGTSGSLSTDTQYF

v_call: TRBV28
j_call: TRBJ2-2
clone_size: .
cdr3_aa: CASSILTGGTGELFF

v_call: TRBV12-3/TRBV12-4
j_call: TRBJ2-1
clone_size: .
cdr3_aa: CASRDSGALYNEQFF

v_call: TRBV20-1
j_call: TRBJ2-2
clone_size: .
cdr3_aa: CSARGEGASGELFF

v_call: TRBV6-5
j_call: TRBJ2-4
clone_size: .
cdr3_aa: CASSYSLQGGNIQYF

v_call: TRBV14
j_call: TRBJ2-1
clone_size: .
cdr3_aa: CASSQGGPYNEQFF

v_call: TRBV27
j_call: TRBJ2-2
clone_size: .
cdr3_aa: CASSSFWTGGGTGELFF

v_call: TRBV6-5
j_call: TRBJ2-7
clone_size: .
cdr3_aa: CASSYQGIGYEQYF

v_call: TRBV21-1
j_call: TRBJ2-2
clone_size: .
cdr3_aa: CASSKVRAGTNTGELFF

v_call: TRBV11-2
j_call: TRBJ1-1
clone_size: .
cdr3_aa: CASSLGEYGGEAFF

v_call: TRBV10-3
j_call: TRBJ2-3
clone_size: .
cdr3_aa: CAISDTGTGVEGTQYF

v_call: TRBV10-3
j_call: TRBJ2-1
clone_size: .
cdr3_aa: CAISEFEDPRNEQFF

v_call: TRBV27
j_call: TRBJ2-3
clone_size: .
cdr3_aa: CASSSDMGGTDTQYF

v_call: TRBV12-3/TRBV12-4
j_call: TRBJ2-1
clone_size: .
cdr3_aa: CASSQGLTGSYNEQFF

v_call: TRBV12-3/TRBV12-4
j_call: TRBJ2-1
clone_size: .
cdr3_aa: CASSEDGLNEQFF

v_call: TRBV7-6
j_call: TRBJ2-1
clone_size: .
cdr3_aa: CASSFRQNNEQFF

v_call: TRBV27
j_call: TRBJ2-1
clone_size: .
cdr3_aa: CASSLQTAYNEQFF

v_call: TRBV27
j_call: TRBJ1-6
clone_size: .
cdr3_aa: CASSQGGGFRSPLHF

v_call: TRBV12-3/TRBV12-4
j_call: TRBJ2-1
clone_size: .
cdr3_aa: CASSRPGAARSNEQFF

v_call: TRBV5-1
j_call: TRBJ1-1
clone_size: .
cdr3_aa: CASSLESGFAEAFF

v_call: TRBV7-9
j_call: TRBJ2-7
clone_size: .
cdr3_aa: CASSAGGTGTYEQYF

v_call: TRBV6-2/TRBV6-3
j_call: TRBJ2-2
clone_size: .
cdr3_aa: CASRPGGLGELFF

v_call: TRBV29-1
j_call: TRBJ1-1
clone_size: .
cdr3_aa: CSVEPRGSREAFF

v_call: TRBV3-1
j_call: TRBJ2-5
clone_size: .
cdr3_aa: CASSQPQETQYF

v_call: TRBV5-6
j_call: TRBJ2-1
clone_size: .
cdr3_aa: CASSLTGASEQFF

v_call: TRBV12-2
j_call: TRBJ1-6
clone_size: .
cdr3_aa: CASRPPMGESSYNSPLHF

v_call: TRBV11-2
j_call: TRBJ2-1
clone_size: .
cdr3_aa: CASSLPWQSQRNEQFF

v_call: TRBV13
j_call: TRBJ1-5
clone_size: .
cdr3_aa: CASSLGGSGSNQPQHF

v_call: TRBV12-3/TRBV12-4
j_call: TRBJ2-1
clone_size: .
cdr3_aa: CASTITGADEQFF

v_call: TRBV19
j_call: TRBJ2-1
clone_size: .
cdr3_aa: CASSSGLASNEQFF

v_call: TRBV14
j_call: TRBJ2-1
clone_size: .
cdr3_aa: CASSQGNLLGQFF

v_call: TRBV5-6
j_call: TRBJ2-1
clone_size: .
cdr3_aa: CASSSGLESSYNEQFF

v_call: TRBV20-1
j_call: TRBJ2-6
clone_size: .
cdr3_aa: CSARDLEGPTGANVLTF